Given below is one TCR beta chain in context. This clone has only one observation. Its antigen specificity is not known. The sample holds no much larger clone one base away, and base qualities are not on file. CDR1 KGHSH and CDR2 LQKENI are derived from the germline V gene. Trimming takes 5 bases off V and 2 bases off J; junction bases not matched to a gene: 13. The CDR3 starts with the cysteine, ends with the phenylalanine, and has 19 residues. The only DNA kept is the CDR3, 57 bases in frame from the first base. Donors were healthy HIV-negative adults with no recently reported acute infections or vaccinations. Only Caucasian adults living in Nashville, Tennessee, USA were represented among the donors. Magnetic negative selection was used to enrich CD4+ T cells, after which naive cells were positively selected on CD45RA and the negative fraction became the memory subset. After blood collection by leukapheresis, PBMCs were isolated using Ficoll-Histopaque density gradient centrifugation and then cryopreserved in the vapor phase of liquid nitrogen. Purity and quantity of every magnetically sorted T cell population were checked by analytical flow cytometry. Genomic DNA was isolated from every sorted fraction and measured by UV absorbance on a Nanodrop 2000c.

Using the deep immunoSEQ assay, multiplex PCR amplified TCR CDR3 regions from genomic DNA. Extracted genomic DNA from each cell subset was distributed evenly across all wells of several immunoSEQ 96-well plates, and each plate was treated as a replicate. Each replicate PCR for sorted subsets received about 180 ng genomic DNA, equal to tens of thousands of T cell genomes. The purified libraries were quantified using a Qubit 3.0 fluorometer, sized with a Bioanalyzer 2100, and then quantified again using the KAPA Library Quantification kit. Every immunoSEQ 96-well plate was sequenced on a separate single-read 150-cycle Illumina NextSeq 550 flow cell. The published analysis was carried out like this. Because only junctional sequences without quality scores were contained in the immunoSEQ output, filtering matching that applied to full-length reads could not be performed. Sequences were annotated with PyIR, a Python wrapper for IgBLAST v1.9, and V/J genes and CDR3 were assigned using IMGT germline references. Reads were removed for weak V/J assignments (E-value above 1e-6), missing CDR3, stop codons, out-of-frame junctions, or ambiguous translated residues. V3J clonotypes were defined as sequences sharing the same inferred V gene, J gene, and CDR3 amino acid sequence. The percentage overlap between two repertoires was calculated by dividing the number of shared unique clonotypes by the size of the smaller repertoire. Richness of each repertoire was evaluated using RTK rarefaction, the Chao1 estimator, and Recon v2.1 estimates of unobserved clonotypes. Generation probabilities were computed with OLGA for all TCRbeta clonotypes obtained by the gDNA method from a few donors. TCRdb limited this immuneACCESS table to in-frame rearrangements with V and J called. A share of clones is missing; checked studies link under half to unresolved V genes, and the rest is unexplained. V, J and clone size are those of that table, while D and trimming were read from the DNA. The sample table contains over 2 million clones; only one count was recorded for 95% of them. The ten biggest clones cover approximately 0.13% of the sample.

The data derive from a study of shared clonotypes between healthy human individuals (TCRdb year 2020). Notes on the research overall: Three men and a couple of women, aged 18 to 49 years, made up the cohort. To increase sequencing depth and limit assay-specific biases, TCR repertoire library preparation and sequencing were carried out by different laboratories using diverse techniques. Blood TCR repertoires of a handful of healthy adults were deeply sequenced to estimate repertoire size and the extent of clonotype sharing between individuals. For each donor, three plates each were used for CD4 naive and CD4 memory, two plates were used for CD8 naive, and one plate was used for CD8 memory. Between about 0.8 and 9.5 billion PBMCs per donor were obtained by leukapheresis. Broad study findings and their caveats: Based on pairwise subsampling, the degree of clonotype sharing among donors was expected to be affected by sequencing depth. Rarefaction of sorted-subset datasets indicated incomplete sequencing despite the large sequencing depth. Naive subsets generally had larger estimated clonotype richness than memory subsets. Across a handful of donors, around 5% of naive CD4, roughly 3.3% of naive CD8, roughly 2.3% of memory CD4, and under 0.45% of memory CD8 clonotypes were shared. The small number of donors limited the genetic and exposure-history diversity represented. Higher generation probabilities were observed for clonotypes shared by all four sorted-subset donors than for non-shared clonotypes. Sampling was limited to blood, and TCR repertoires in tissue likely differ from TCR repertoires in blood.

The chain is made from TRBV18 and TRBJ1-5, and TRBD1 aligns with 12 junction nucleotides. The sequenced sample consisted of naive CD4+ T cells sorted from blood. This specimen's cell subset or site label, interpreted: CD45RA+ positively selected. This TCR came from a man in his late teens or twenties in good health. In nucleotide form, the sequence is TGTGCCAGCTCAGCCGCCGGGACAGGGGGCACGGGTGGCAATCAGCCCCAGCATTTT. Its coded protein is CASSAAGTGGTGGNQPQHF.